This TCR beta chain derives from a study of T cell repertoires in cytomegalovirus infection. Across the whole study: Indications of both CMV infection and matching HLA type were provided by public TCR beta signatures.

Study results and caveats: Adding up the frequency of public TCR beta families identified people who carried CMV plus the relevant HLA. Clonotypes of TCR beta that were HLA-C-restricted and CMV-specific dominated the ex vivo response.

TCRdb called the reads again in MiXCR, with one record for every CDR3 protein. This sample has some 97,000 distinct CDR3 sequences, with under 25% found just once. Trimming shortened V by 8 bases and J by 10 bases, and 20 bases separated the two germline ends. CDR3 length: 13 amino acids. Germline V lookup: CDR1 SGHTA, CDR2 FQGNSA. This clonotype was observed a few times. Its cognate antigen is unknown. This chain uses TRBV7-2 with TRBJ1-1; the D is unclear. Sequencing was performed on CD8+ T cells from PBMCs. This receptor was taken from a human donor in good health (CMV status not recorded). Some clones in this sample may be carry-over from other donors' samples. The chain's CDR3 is CASPPDGSILAFF. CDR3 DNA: TGTGCCAGCCCCCCCGATGGTAGTATTTTAGCTTTCTTT.